This T cell receptor beta chain was identified in a study of patients and donors after allogeneic stem cell transplantation. V was pared by 5 bases and J by 0 bases, with 5 bases of the junction left unmatched. The length of the CDR3 is 16 residues. Ten or more counts support this clonotype. A single record per CDR3 protein comes from TCRdb applying MiXCR to the RT-PCR reads. The sample lists about 960,000 distinct CDR3 sequences, approximately 18% occurring once. This sequence was found in a human donor who was either an allogeneic HSCT recipient or a stem cell or donor lymphocyte infusion donor (not recorded which). It is not recorded whose cells these are; they may come from a transplant donor. The sequencing sample was made of blood, either unsorted or a sorted T cell fraction (not recorded which). This chain links TRBV12-3 or TRBV12-4 with TRBJ2-7; 12 bases line up with TRBD2. The CDR3 region has the DNA TGTGCCAGCAGTCTCCTGACTAGCGGGGGCTCCTACGAGCAGTACTTC. Its protein product is CASSLLTSGGSYEQYF.